The 32 T cell receptor beta chains below all came from one sample that was sequenced in a study of blood T cells in healthy people across ages. With a J-beta primer mix and a sample-barcoded 5' primer, a second PCR ran about 7 to 12 cycles. TCRdb recomputed calls from the 5' RACE reads with MiXCR, one row per CDR3 protein. The profile shows 750,000 to 950,000 distinct CDR3 sequences, about 27% of them singletons. These data also formed part of another study, on T cells of mothers and their children.

Material: blood. These receptors were obtained from a woman between 40 and 55 years old in good health.

CDR3 DNA: TGCGCCAGCAGCGTGATGACAGGCGACTATGGCTACACCTTC. It is translated as CASSVMTGDYGYTF. The chain uses TRBV5-1 and TRBJ1-2, with D possibly being TRBD1 (6 bases). CDR3 length equals 14 residues. V lost 4 bases to trimming and J lost 3 bases, with 13 bases between them. CDR1 is SGHRS and CDR2 is YFSETQ in the germline V gene.

Concerning this clonotype itself: This may be a read error, as it is one base from a much larger clone. The V and J genes are TRBV27 and TRBJ2-7; D unclear. Looked up from germline, CDR1 is MNHEY and CDR2 is SMNVEV (reference sequence). The CDR3 spans 15 residues. The CDR3 is CTSSLTYPRAYEQYF. CDR3 coding DNA: TGTACCAGCAGTTTAACTTATCCCAGAGCCTACGAGCAGTACTTC.

This clonotype was counted a few times. The rearrangement uses TRBV27 and TRBJ1-1; no clear D. V was clipped by 3 bases and J by 4 bases, with 9 bases between them. The germline V gene has CDR1 MNHEY and CDR2 SMNVEV (reference sequence). The CDR3 is 13 residues long. The CDR3 DNA reads as TGTGCCAGCAGTTTTGCGTCCTCCACTGAAGCTTTCTTT. It encodes CASSFASSTEAFF.

V and J are TRBV18 and TRBJ2-5; unclear D gene. The CDR3 loop spans 15 amino acids. V lost 4 bases and J 2 bases, leaving 14 bases between the germline ends. Germline values: CDR1 KGHSH, CDR2 LQKENI. DNA of the CDR3: TGTGCCAGCTCACGCGAGGTTTTGGGTCAAGAGACCCAGTACTTC. It specifies CASSREVLGQETQYF.

The rearrangement uses TRBV4-1 and TRBJ1-5, with 9 positions matching TRBD1. The CDR3 is made up of 19 amino acids. Germline CDR1 reads MGHRA; CDR2 reads YSYEKL. With 0 bases clipped from V and 1 base from J, the junction kept 10 bases outside the gene matches. The CDR3 DNA reads TGCGCCAGCAGCCAAGATCCGAGCTTGGACAGGGGAAGCAATCAGCCCCAGCATTTT. This gives the protein CASSQDPSLDRGSNQPQHF.

This clonotype was recorded many times. V gene TRBV12-3 or TRBV12-4 combines with J gene TRBJ2-1; the D is unclear. Trimming stripped 7 bases from V and 5 bases from J, with 9 bases between. The CDR3 runs 12 residues. CDR3 DNA: TGTGCCAGCAACTCACTGGACAATGAGCAGTTCTTC. Its translation: CASNSLDNEQFF.

The table lists this clonotype with many counts. V usage is TRBV4-1 and J usage is TRBJ2-7, with D uncertain. The germline CDR1 and CDR2 sequences are MGHRA and YSYEKL. This CDR3 region has 15 residues. Trimming left V 3 bases short and J 2 bases short, with 14 bases between. The CDR3 loop reads CASSQQEVDAYEQYF. The CDR3 DNA follows: TGCGCCAGCAGCCAGCAAGAGGTGGACGCCTACGAGCAGTACTTC.

The V call is TRBV7-9, the J call TRBJ2-6, with a possible D match to TRBD2 (5 bases). This CDR3 spans 16 amino acids. Germline V gene sequence: CDR1 SEHNR, CDR2 FQNEAQ (reference sequence). Trimming took off 5 bases at V and 4 bases at J, with 15 bases between the two ends. CDR3 residues: CASSPTGMGGANVLTF. The DNA for the CDR3 is TGTGCCAGCAGCCCAACGGGGATGGGGGGGGCCAACGTCCTGACTTTC. Full variable domain (rest looked up from reference TRBV7-9 and TRBJ2-6): DTGVSQNPRHKITKRGQNVTFRCDPISEHNRLYWYRQTLGQGPEFLTYFQNEAQLEKSRLLSDRFSAERPKGSFSTLEIQRTEQGDSAMYLCASSPTGMGGANVLTFGAGSRLTVL.

The V and J genes are TRBV5-1 and TRBJ2-7; possible D gene TRBD2, 6 bases. The CDR3 runs 15 residues. V was cut by 0 bases and J by 3 bases, with 13 bases left in between. The germline CDR1 and CDR2 sequences are SGHRS and YFSETQ. CDR3 bases: TGCGCCAGCAGCTTGGTGGCGGGGTCTCTCTACGAGCAGTACTTC. Its protein product is CASSLVAGSLYEQYF.

This clonotype was detected many times. This chain links TRBV27 with TRBJ1-1, with 8 positions matching TRBD1. The CDR3 is 12 amino acids. Germline CDR1 MNHEY, CDR2 SMNVEV (reference sequence). V dropped 5 bases and J dropped 8; count of bases not matched to a gene: 4. The CDR3 is CASSPRTGEAFF. In DNA form, the CDR3 reads TGTGCCAGCAGTCCCCGGACAGGGGAAGCTTTCTTT.

This chain uses TRBV5-1 with TRBJ2-7; 7 positions agree with TRBD1. Trimming took 1 base from V and 1 from J; bases not matched to a gene: 5. CDR1 and CDR2 from the germline V gene are SGHRS and YFSETQ. The CDR3 extends over 15 amino acids. CDR3 nucleotide sequence: TGCGCCAGCAGCTTGTTCGGGACAGAGTCCTACGAGCAGTACTTC. Its translation: CASSLFGTESYEQYF.

This clonotype was observed a few times. This CDR3 reads CATTPGATFYGYTF. The DNA of the CDR3 is TGTGCCACCACCCCGGGAGCAACGTTCTATGGCTACACCTTC. This chain joins TRBV15 and TRBJ1-2, with D unclear. Trimming pared 7 bases from V and 4 bases from J, leaving 16 bases between. The CDR3 totals 14 residues. Germline V gives CDR1 LNHNV, CDR2 YYDKDF (reference sequence). Variable domain in full (rest from reference TRBV15 and TRBJ1-2): DAMVIQNPRYQVTQFGKPVTLSCSQTLNHNVMYWYQQKSSQAPKLLFHYYDKDFNNEADTPDNFQSRRPNTSFCFLDIRSPGLGDTAMYLCATTPGATFYGYTFGSGTRLTVV.

Only a few counts were recorded for this clonotype. This chain connects TRBV7-2 to TRBJ1-5; D perhaps matches TRBD1 (5 bases). This CDR3 spans 15 amino acids. Germline V gene lookup returns CDR1 SGHTA and CDR2 FQGNSA. V lost 0 bases and J lost 7, with 13 bases in between. CDR3 in DNA: TGTGCCAGCAGCTTAGCGCTTCCAGGGCGGCAGCCCCAGCATTTT. Translating it yields CASSLALPGRQPQHF. Combining the CDR3 with reference TRBV7-2 and TRBJ1-5 gives the whole variable domain GAGVSQSPSNKVTEKGKDVELRCDPISGHTALYWYRQSLGQGLEFLIYFQGNSAPDKSGLPSDRFSAERTGGSVSTLTIQRTQQEDSAVYLCASSLALPGRQPQHFGDGTRLSIL.

This clonotype was recorded a few times. Here the CDR3 reads CASSQGYNTEAFF. CDR3 nucleotide sequence: TGTGCCAGCAGCCAAGGATACAACACTGAAGCTTTCTTT. J is TRBJ1-1 and V is TRBV13, with D hard to call. V was pared by 5 bases and J by 2 bases, with 9 bases between. Germline V lookup: CDR1 PRHDT, CDR2 FYEKMQ (reference sequence). The CDR3 loop spans 13 amino acids.

V and J are TRBV5-1 and TRBJ2-7; D might be TRBD1 (5 bases). The CDR3 extends over 15 amino acids. From germline, CDR1 is SGHRS and CDR2 YFSETQ. Trimming left V 0 bases short and J 2 bases short, with 12 bases between. The CDR3 nucleotides are TGCGCCAGCAGCTTGGGTGAGGCAGGGACCTACGAGCAGTACTTC. Translation gives CASSLGEAGTYEQYF.

The chain recombines TRBV6-6 with TRBJ2-2; no reliable D call. Trimming removed 6 bases at V and 8 bases at J, with 13 bases between. CDR1 and CDR2 (germline): MNHNY, SVGAGI (reference sequence). This CDR3 contains 13 residues. Here the CDR3 reads CASSNPPPGELFF. CDR3 DNA sequence: TGTGCCAGCAGCAATCCACCCCCAGGGGAGCTGTTTTTT.

This clonotype was seen at least ten times. The CDR3 spells CSVETGASGNHGYTF. The CDR3 coding sequence is TGCAGCGTGGAGACAGGGGCTAGTGGGAACCATGGCTACACCTTC. V gene TRBV29-1 combines with J gene TRBJ1-2, with TRBD1 identical over 8 bases. The CDR3 spans 15 residues. Looked up from germline, CDR1 is SQVTM and CDR2 is ANQGSEA. V was clipped by 6 bases and J by 6 bases; unmatched bases: 15. The whole variable domain, filled in from reference TRBV29-1 and TRBJ1-2, reads SAVISQKPSRDICQRGTSLTIQCQVDSQVTMMFWYRQQPGQSLTLIATANQGSEATYESGFVIDKFPISRPNLTFSTLTVSNMSPEDSSIYLCSVETGASGNHGYTFGSGTRLTVV.

This clonotype was detected a few times. The V and J genes are TRBV5-1 and TRBJ1-2; 7 bases line up with TRBD1. The ends lost 4 bases at V and 4 bases at J; junction bases unmatched: 7. This CDR3 contains 14 residues. The germline gives CDR1 SGHRS, CDR2 YFSETQ. The CDR3 sequence is CASSLTGDSYGYTF. The CDR3, as DNA: TGCGCCAGCAGCCTTACAGGGGATAGCTATGGCTACACCTTC.

The CDR3 protein is CASRRSGGADEQYF. The CDR3 nucleotides read TGTGCCAGCAGACGCAGCGGGGGGGCGGACGAGCAGTACTTC. The chain has TRBV12-3 or TRBV12-4 and TRBJ2-7, with 10 nucleotides matching TRBD2. This CDR3 is built from 14 residues. V shed 6 bases and J 5 bases; nucleotides not matched to a gene: 7.

This clonotype was observed at least ten times. The chain couples TRBV7-2 to TRBJ2-7, with D possibly TRBD2 on 5 matching bases. Per the germline V gene, CDR1 is SGHTA and CDR2 is FQGNSA. The CDR3 has 16 residues. The ends were cut back, 1 base at V and 3 bases at J, with 16 bases in the middle. The DNA for the CDR3 is TGTGCCAGCAGCTTAGGGTCGGGGATGACTGTCTACGAGCAGTACTTC. It encodes CASSLGSGMTVYEQYF.

This clonotype occurred a few times. Here the CDR3 reads CASSFGQTETQYF. The CDR3 nucleotides are TGTGCCAGCAGCTTCGGGCAGACGGAGACCCAGTACTTC. The chain links TRBV11-3 to TRBJ2-5; D is undetermined. Trimming stripped 3 bases from V and 5 bases from J, with 10 bases between. The CDR3 covers 13 residues. Germline V gene data show CDR1 as SGHNT and CDR2 as YENEEA.

V gene TRBV20-1 combines with J gene TRBJ2-5; unclear D gene. The CDR3 is 14 residues long. The germline V gene has CDR1 DFQATT and CDR2 SNEGSKA (reference sequence). V was trimmed by 3 bases and J by 2 bases, leaving 13 bases between them. The DNA of the CDR3 is TGCAGTGCTAGCGGCCCAGTCCCACAAGAGACCCAGTACTTC. Translated: CSASGPVPQETQYF.

This CDR3 reads CASSVQGQGLGEQYF. CDR3 DNA: TGTGCCAGCAGCGTACAAGGACAGGGGCTCGGCGAGCAGTACTTC. The chain is built from TRBV7-3 and TRBJ2-7; 9 bases match TRBD1. This CDR3 is 15 amino acids long. V shed 5 bases and J 6 bases; nucleotides not matched to a gene: 11. In germline, CDR1 is SGHTA, CDR2 FQGTGA.

This clonotype has more than one count but fewer than ten. The rearrangement joins TRBV28 to TRBJ2-7; 8 bases align to TRBD2. CDR3 length: 14 amino acids. The germline gives CDR1 MDHEN, CDR2 SYDVKM. Trimming at V came to 6 bases and at J to 3 bases, leaving 7 bases not matched to a gene. The CDR3 reads CASRFGRAGYEQYF. In DNA, the CDR3 is TGTGCCAGCAGATTCGGGAGGGCTGGCTACGAGCAGTACTTC. The complete variable domain, with remaining parts taken from reference TRBV28 and TRBJ2-7, reads DVKVTQSSRYLVKRTGEKVFLECVQDMDHENMFWYRQDPGLGLRLIYFSYDVKMKEKGDIPEGYSVSREKKERFSLILESASTNQTSMYLCASRFGRAGYEQYFGPGTRLTVT.

This clonotype was seen only a few times. The chain carries TRBV12-3 or TRBV12-4 and TRBJ2-6, with TRBD2 matching over 8 bases. This CDR3 is built from 17 residues. The J segment lost 0 bases and the V segment lost 3 bases, leaving 4 bases of the junction unmatched. The CDR3 spells CASSLPSGSSGANVLTF. In DNA form, the CDR3 reads TGTGCCAGCAGTTTGCCCAGCGGGAGCTCTGGGGCCAACGTCCTGACTTTC.

The chain uses TRBV7-9 and TRBJ2-2; D unclear. CDR1 SEHNR and CDR2 FQNEAQ come from the germline V gene (reference sequence). Trimming cost V 4 bases and J 6 bases, with 15 bases left between them. The CDR3 totals 15 residues. DNA of the CDR3: TGTGCCAGCAGCTCTCATATGACGGGCGCCGGGGAGCTGTTTTTT. As protein: CASSSHMTGAGELFF.

As for this clonotype: This may arise from a read error, as a much more abundant clone is one base away. The rearrangement links TRBV12-5 to TRBJ2-7; D perhaps matches TRBD1 (6 bases). The V gene lost 1 base and the J gene lost 7 bases, with 14 bases spanning the gap. The germline CDR1 and CDR2 sequences are LGHNT and FRNRAP. CDR3 length: 14 residues. CDR3 bases: TGTGCTAGTGGTTTGGGACAGGAGTCCAATGAGCAGTACTTC. Protein: CASGLGQESNEQYF.

This clonotype was counted a few times. The CDR3 DNA sequence: TGTGCCAGCAGTTTAAGGACAGACCGCACAGATACGCAGTATTTT. Translating gives CASSLRTDRTDTQYF. This chain uses TRBV12-3 or TRBV12-4 with TRBJ2-3, with D possibly TRBD1 on 6 matching bases. CDR3 length: 15 amino acids. V was clipped by 2 bases and J by 1 base, with 10 bases between them.

This clonotype was seen many times. The chain recombines TRBV5-5 with TRBJ2-5, with a tentative D call TRBD1 (5 bases). This CDR3 has 16 residues. The germline V gene has CDR1 SGHKS and CDR2 YYEKEE (reference sequence). V was trimmed by 0 bases and J by 5 bases, leaving 17 bases between them. The DNA of the CDR3 is TGTGCCAGCAGCTTGGTCAGGCGCAGGGATTGGGAGACCCAGTACTTC. It encodes CASSLVRRRDWETQYF. Full variable domain (outside the CDR3, taken from reference TRBV5-5 and TRBJ2-5): DAGVTQSPTHLIKTRGQQVTLRCSPISGHKSVSWYQQVLGQGPQFIFQYYEKEERGRGNFPDRFSARQFPNYSSELNVNALLLGDSALYLCASSLVRRRDWETQYFGPGTRLLVL.

This clonotype was observed at least ten times. The chain recombines TRBV20-1 with TRBJ2-5; 9 bases align to TRBD1. The CDR3 is 15 amino acids. Germline V gene lookup returns CDR1 DFQATT and CDR2 SNEGSKA (reference sequence). The ends lost 0 bases at V and 4 bases at J; junction bases unmatched: 6. CDR3 in DNA: TGCAGTGCTAGAGATTGGGACAGGGCCGGAGAGACCCAGTACTTC. Translating it yields CSARDWDRAGETQYF.

Only a few counts were recorded for this clonotype. The V and J genes are TRBV5-5 and TRBJ2-3; D is ambiguous. Trimming removed 6 bases at V and 3 bases at J, with 8 bases between. CDR3 length equals 12 residues. Germline assignment: CDR1 SGHKS and CDR2 YYEKEE (reference sequence). The CDR3 sequence is CASNYGTDTQYF. The CDR3 nucleotides read TGTGCCAGCAACTATGGTACAGATACGCAGTATTTT.

Regarding this clonotype: Its ends do not fully match the called genes, so a read error is possible. The chain recombines TRBV9 with TRBJ2-5, with D perhaps TRBD1 or TRBD2 (6 bases each). Germline lookup yields CDR1 SGDLS and CDR2 YYNGEE. This CDR3 is built from 13 residues. The CDR3 sequence: CASNFGGQETQNF. The CDR3 DNA is TGTGCCAGCAATTTCGGGGGACAAGAGACCCAGAACTTC.